This T cell receptor (beta chain) was identified in a study of blood T cell repertoires in COVID-19. Study background: Acute and convalescent COVID-19 samples came from the United States, Italy and Spain.

The CDR3 has 16 amino acids. Germline V gives CDR1 ENHRY, CDR2 SYGVKD. Trimming removed 2 bases from V and 2 bases from J; junction bases left unmatched: 5. This study enrolled people aged roughly 18 to 90 from about two dozen US geographic areas. In the original analysis: Amplification with reference gene primers provided the estimates of nucleated cell counts. Produced via immunoSEQ multiplex PCR; TCRdb's table is partial and in-frame only. V, J and clone size derive from that table, while D and trimming were established from the DNA sequence. The table records approximately 220,000 clones, 65% to 90% of them present only once. This clone was detected only once.

The TCR comes from a woman aged 25 to 39 who had been exposed to COVID-19. Sequenced sample: PBMCs or T cells enriched from blood (not recorded which). The gene calls are TRBV10-3 and TRBJ1-5; 8 nucleotides line up with TRBD1. CDR3 in DNA: TGTGCCATCAGTGAGCCAGGGGGCTTAGGCAATCAGCCCCAGCATTTT. Residues: CAISEPGGLGNQPQHF.